These 12 T cell receptor beta chains came from one sample sequenced in a study of identifying expanded T cells in peripheral blood. Some clones are missing from TCRdb's copy, which holds only in-frame ones; the method was immunoSEQ multiplex PCR. The sample records about 58,000 clones, approximately 89% being singletons. Sequencing was performed on blood. The source of these receptors is a person aged 18 to 75 in good health.

The CDR3 here is CASSLFVGGSNEKLFF. The CDR3 DNA reads as TGTGCCAGCAGCTTGTTTGTCGGTGGATCCAATGAAAAACTGTTTTTT. The chain has TRBV5-8 and TRBJ1-4; D gene unclear. The V end lost 1 base, the J end lost 5 bases, and 15 bases lay between the germline ends. This CDR3 is 16 amino acids long. Germline V gene sequence: CDR1 SGHTS, CDR2 YDEGEE.

The chain has TRBV7-8 and TRBJ2-7; possible D gene TRBD2, 5 bases. The germline gives CDR1 SGHVS, CDR2 FQNEAQ. The V and J ends lost 1 base and 2 bases respectively, with 9 bases between them. This CDR3 is built from 14 residues. DNA for the CDR3: TGTGCCAGCAGCTTAGTTCCCGGGGCCTACGAGCAGTACTTC. Translating gives CASSLVPGAYEQYF.

This clone was seen more than once but under ten times. The chain carries TRBV6-1 and TRBJ1-2; weak D call: TRBD1 (6 bases). Trimming took 6 bases from V and 8 from J, leaving 16 bases between them. CDR1 and CDR2 (germline): MNHNS, SASEGT. The CDR3 extends over 13 amino acids. CDR3: CASSVTGPGGYTF. The CDR3 bases are TGTGCCAGCAGCGTTACAGGGCCGGGCGGCTACACCTTC.

This clone is medium-sized. V gene TRBV13 combines with J gene TRBJ2-2; D gene uncertain. V was shortened by 4 bases and J by 7 bases, with 10 bases between the two germline ends. This CDR3 is 13 amino acids long. Germline-derived CDR1 and CDR2 are PRHDT and FYEKMQ (reference sequence). The CDR3 is CASSSHFLGELFF. The CDR3 region has the DNA TGTGCCAGCAGCTCCCATTTTCTCGGGGAGCTGTTTTTT.

This chain links TRBV6-5 with TRBJ2-7, with 10 bases identical to TRBD2. J was trimmed by 2 bases and V by 6 bases; bases with no gene match: 7. The germline gives CDR1 MNHEY, CDR2 SVGAGI. The CDR3 contains 15 residues. CDR3 region: CASRRGLAATYEQYF. The CDR3 DNA follows: TGTGCCAGCAGACGAGGACTAGCGGCTACCTACGAGCAGTACTTC.

The chain joins TRBV6-5 to TRBJ1-1; no reliable D call. The CDR3 extends over 13 amino acids. Germline loops: CDR1 MNHEY, CDR2 SVGAGI. The V and J ends lost 4 bases and 4 bases respectively, with 10 bases between them. The CDR3 DNA reads as TGTGCCAGCAGTTTGGAGAGCCTCACTGAAGCTTTCTTT. This translates into CASSLESLTEAFF.

The chain employs TRBV19 and TRBJ1-6; TRBD1 aligns across 11 bases. Germline V gene data show CDR1 as LNHDA and CDR2 as SQIVND (reference sequence). This CDR3 contains 16 residues. Unmatched junction bases numbered 8, after V lost 5 bases and J lost 8 bases. DNA for the CDR3: TGTGCCAGTAGTTCAAACCGGGACAGGGGGTATTCACCCCTCCACTTT. Translated: CASSSNRDRGYSPLHF.

The genes are TRBV19 and TRBJ2-7; 9 nucleotides agree with TRBD1. V lost 8 bases and J lost 1; bases outside the gene matches: 12. The CDR3 length is 16 residues. In germline, CDR1 is LNHDA, CDR2 SQIVND (reference sequence). CDR3 amino acids: CASSPGTGLWSYEQYF. The CDR3 DNA reads as TGTGCCAGTTCCCCCGGGACAGGGTTATGGTCCTACGAGCAGTACTTC. Using reference TRBV19 and TRBJ2-7 for the parts outside the CDR3, the full variable domain is DGGITQSPKYLFRKEGQNVTLSCEQNLNHDAMYWYRQDPGQGLRLIYYSQIVNDFQKGDIAEGYSVSREKKESFPLTVTSAQKNPTAFYLCASSPGTGLWSYEQYFGPGTRLTVT.

The chain links TRBV9 to TRBJ2-7, with 8 nucleotides matching TRBD1. CDR3 length equals 14 residues. The ends lost 0 bases at V and 6 bases at J; junction bases unmatched: 5. The germline V gene has CDR1 SGDLS and CDR2 YYNGEE. CDR3 nucleotides: TGTGCCAGCAGCGTAGGGACAGGGTTTTCCGAGCAGTACTTC. Translating it yields CASSVGTGFSEQYF.

The V and J genes are TRBV5-4 and TRBJ2-2, with TRBD2 as a possible D gene (6 bases). Germline V CDR1 and CDR2: SGHNT, YYREEE (reference sequence). There are 16 residues in the CDR3. Trimming cost V 4 bases and J 2 bases, with 15 bases left between them. CDR3 residues: CASSPRVAANTGELFF. CDR3 coding DNA: TGTGCCAGCAGCCCCCGTGTAGCGGCCAACACCGGGGAGCTGTTTTTT.

The CDR3 DNA reads TGTGCCAGCAGCCCGGGGACTAGCGGCACCGGGGAGCTGTTTTTT. Amino acids: CASSPGTSGTGELFF. V is TRBV7-7 and J is TRBJ2-2; 11 bases agree with TRBD2. V lost 5 bases to trimming and J lost 4 bases; unmatched junction nucleotides: 3. Germline V gives CDR1 SSHAT, CDR2 FNYEAQ (reference sequence). This CDR3 is built from 15 residues.

The CDR3 protein is CASSQDTLNTEAFF. DNA of the CDR3: TGCGCCAGCAGCCAAGATACCTTAAACACTGAAGCTTTCTTT. The rearrangement uses TRBV4-3 and TRBJ1-1; D is unclear. CDR3 length equals 14 residues. Trimming stripped 0 bases from V and 2 bases from J, with 7 bases between. Germline CDR1 is LGHNA and CDR2 is YSLEER.